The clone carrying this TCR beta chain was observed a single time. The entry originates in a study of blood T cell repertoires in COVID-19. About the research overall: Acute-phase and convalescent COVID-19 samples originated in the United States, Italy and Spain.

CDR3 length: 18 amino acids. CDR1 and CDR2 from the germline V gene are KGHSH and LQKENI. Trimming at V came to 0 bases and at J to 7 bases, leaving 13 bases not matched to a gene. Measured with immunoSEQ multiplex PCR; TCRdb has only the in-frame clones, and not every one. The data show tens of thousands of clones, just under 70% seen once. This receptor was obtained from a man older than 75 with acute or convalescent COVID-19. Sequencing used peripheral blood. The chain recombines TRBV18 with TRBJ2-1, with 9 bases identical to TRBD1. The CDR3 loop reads CASSPPFTGTGIINEQFF. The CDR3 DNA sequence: TGTGCCAGCTCACCACCGTTTACCGGGACAGGGATAATAAATGAGCAGTTCTTC.